Listed below are T cell receptor beta chains from one sample, sequenced in a study of blood T cell repertoires in COVID-19. Using immunoSEQ multiplex PCR, the repertoire was profiled, and TCRdb retains in-frame clones only, with some absent. The profile shows some 110,000 clones, approximately 87% of them singletons. Sequenced material: peripheral blood. The receptors were sampled from a man under 40 with acute or convalescent COVID-19. The CDR3 runs from the conserved cysteine through the conserved F or W. A D gene is named only where the DNA matches it firmly. Not every row has a clone size; where given, it reads once, few, many or a size class.

V gene: TRBV4-1
D gene: -
clone size: -
J gene: TRBJ1-6
CDR3 protein: CASSQDLTRGKNSPLHF
CDR3 DNA: TGCGCCAGCAGCCAAGATCTGACCCGGGGGAAGAATTCACCCCTCCACTTT

V gene: TRBV4-2
D gene: TRBD1
clone size: -
J gene: TRBJ1-4
CDR3 protein: CASSPRDRREKLFF
CDR3 DNA: TGTGCCAGCAGCCCACGGGACAGGCGAGAAAAACTGTTTTTT

V gene: TRBV6-5
D gene: -
clone size: many
J gene: TRBJ2-3
CDR3 protein: CASWNAGRPDTQYF
CDR3 DNA: TGTGCCAGCTGGAATGCGGGACGCCCAGATACGCAGTATTTT

V gene: TRBV6-6
D gene: -
clone size: many
J gene: TRBJ1-2
CDR3 protein: CASSYATVNYGYTF
CDR3 DNA: TGTGCCAGCAGTTACGCGACTGTAAACTATGGCTACACCTTC

V gene: TRBV18
D gene: TRBD2
clone size: -
J gene: TRBJ2-3
CDR3 protein: CASSPGLAGRSTDTQYF
CDR3 DNA: TGTGCCAGCTCACCGGGACTAGCGGGACGTAGCACAGATACGCAGTATTTT

V gene: TRBV24-1
D gene: TRBD1
clone size: -
J gene: TRBJ2-5
CDR3 protein: CATSDSRQGPRETQYF
CDR3 DNA: TGTGCCACCAGTGACTCCCGACAGGGGCCAAGGGAGACCCAGTACTTC

V gene: TRBV4-3
D gene: TRBD1
clone size: once
J gene: TRBJ1-4
CDR3 protein: CASSQDKGSGTGGATNEKLFF
CDR3 DNA: TGCGCCAGCAGCCAAGATAAAGGCAGCGGGACAGGGGGCGCGACTAATGAAAAACTGTTTTTT

V gene: TRBV7-2
D gene: TRBD2
clone size: medium-sized
J gene: TRBJ2-5
CDR3 protein: CASSLGISSGQETQYF
CDR3 DNA: TGTGCCAGCAGCTTAGGGATCTCTAGCGGGCAAGAGACCCAGTACTTC

V gene: TRBV28
D gene: TRBD1
clone size: -
J gene: TRBJ2-7
CDR3 protein: CASIPPGGDRSAGQYF
CDR3 DNA: TGTGCCAGCATCCCCCCCGGAGGGGACAGGTCGGCGGGGCAGTACTTC

V gene: TRBV30
D gene: -
clone size: once
J gene: TRBJ1-2
CDR3 protein: CAWSPGIFTGHGYTF
CDR3 DNA: TGTGCCTGGAGTCCAGGGATCTTTACCGGACATGGCTACACCTTC

V gene: TRBV6-5
D gene: -
clone size: -
J gene: TRBJ1-2
CDR3 protein: CASSSQGVGGYTF
CDR3 DNA: TGTGCCAGCAGCTCCCAAGGGGTGGGTGGCTACACCTTC

V gene: TRBV23-1
D gene: TRBD1
clone size: -
J gene: TRBJ1-5
CDR3 protein: CASSQSIKGDPDRANQPQHF
CDR3 DNA: TGCGCCAGCAGTCAATCGATAAAGGGGGACCCGGACAGGGCAAATCAGCCCCAGCATTTT

V gene: TRBV5-1
D gene: TRBD2
clone size: -
J gene: TRBJ2-2
CDR3 protein: CASSGTSGDTGELFF
CDR3 DNA: TGCGCCAGCTCTGGGACTAGCGGGGACACCGGGGAGCTGTTTTTT

V gene: TRBV6-5
D gene: TRBD2
clone size: -
J gene: TRBJ2-1
CDR3 protein: CASNSGGADNEQFF
CDR3 DNA: TGTGCCAGTAATAGCGGGGGGGCCGACAATGAGCAGTTCTTC

V gene: TRBV4-3
D gene: -
clone size: -
J gene: TRBJ2-5
CDR3 protein: CASSRAVYGETQYF
CDR3 DNA: TGCGCCAGCAGCCGCGCGGTTTACGGAGAGACCCAGTACTTC

V gene: TRBV13
D gene: -
clone size: -
J gene: TRBJ2-3
CDR3 protein: CASSLGGQTRADTQYF
CDR3 DNA: TGTGCCAGCAGCTTAGGCGGGCAGACGAGGGCAGATACGCAGTATTTT

V gene: TRBV5-4
D gene: TRBD1
clone size: once
J gene: TRBJ2-2
CDR3 protein: CASSLGRGTANTGELFF
CDR3 DNA: TGTGCCAGCAGCCTGGGGAGAGGGACAGCGAACACCGGGGAGCTGTTTTTT

V gene: TRBV7-2
D gene: TRBD2
clone size: -
J gene: TRBJ2-3
CDR3 protein: CASSLVASGATDTQYF
CDR3 DNA: TGTGCCAGCAGCTTAGTAGCTAGCGGGGCCACAGATACGCAGTATTTT

V gene: TRBV7-3
D gene: -
clone size: -
J gene: TRBJ1-2
CDR3 protein: CASSVAGGYAYGYTF
CDR3 DNA: TGTGCCAGCAGCGTAGCGGGGGGCTACGCGTATGGCTACACCTTC

V gene: TRBV10-3
D gene: -
clone size: -
J gene: TRBJ1-2
CDR3 protein: CAISEGGANGYTF
CDR3 DNA: TGTGCCATCAGTGAGGGGGGGGCCAATGGCTACACCTTC

V gene: TRBV19
D gene: TRBD1
clone size: -
J gene: TRBJ1-5
CDR3 protein: CASSIDREGNQPQHF
CDR3 DNA: TGTGCCAGTAGTATCGACAGGGAAGGCAATCAGCCCCAGCATTTT

V gene: TRBV19
D gene: TRBD2
clone size: -
J gene: TRBJ2-1
CDR3 protein: CASSTSGSSYNEQFF
CDR3 DNA: TGTGCCAGTAGTACTAGCGGTAGCTCCTACAATGAGCAGTTCTTC

V gene: TRBV7-5
D gene: -
clone size: once
J gene: TRBJ2-2
CDR3 protein: CARRPTNCLATFTGELFF
CDR3 DNA: TGTGCCAGACGACCCACGAATTGCCTAGCGACTTTCACCGGGGAGCTGTTTTTT

V gene: TRBV9
D gene: TRBD1
clone size: -
J gene: TRBJ1-6
CDR3 protein: CASSAGGQVYSPLHF
CDR3 DNA: TGTGCCAGCAGCGCGGGGGGACAGGTCTATTCACCCCTCCACTTT

V gene: TRBV6-1
D gene: TRBD1
clone size: -
J gene: TRBJ1-4
CDR3 protein: CASSVPGGMDEILFF
CDR3 DNA: TGTGCCAGCAGTGTACCAGGGGGCATGGATGAAATACTGTTTTTT

V gene: TRBV29-1
D gene: TRBD1
clone size: -
J gene: TRBJ1-2
CDR3 protein: CSVMGQGRVNYGYTF
CDR3 DNA: TGCAGCGTTATGGGACAGGGTAGGGTAAACTATGGCTACACCTTC

V gene: TRBV30
D gene: TRBD1
clone size: -
J gene: TRBJ1-1
CDR3 protein: CAWSPRHHPTGGTEAFF
CDR3 DNA: TGTGCCTGGAGTCCGAGACATCATCCGACAGGGGGCACTGAAGCTTTCTTT

V gene: TRBV19
D gene: -
clone size: -
J gene: TRBJ1-2
CDR3 protein: CASSIELYYGYTF
CDR3 DNA: TGTGCCAGTAGTATTGAGCTTTACTATGGCTACACCTTC

V gene: TRBV11-3
D gene: TRBD1
clone size: -
J gene: TRBJ2-2
CDR3 protein: CASSQDRVGGELFF
CDR3 DNA: TGTGCCAGCAGCCAAGACAGGGTGGGCGGGGAGCTGTTTTTT

V gene: TRBV5-6
D gene: TRBD2
clone size: -
J gene: TRBJ2-1
CDR3 protein: CASSHEGLAGGYNEQFF
CDR3 DNA: TGTGCCAGCAGTCATGAGGGACTAGCGGGGGGTTACAATGAGCAGTTCTTC

V gene: TRBV19
D gene: -
clone size: -
J gene: TRBJ2-2
CDR3 protein: CASSIRGEGGELFF
CDR3 DNA: TGTGCCAGCAGTATCCGAGGAGAGGGCGGGGAGCTGTTTTTT

V gene: TRBV25-1
D gene: -
clone size: -
J gene: TRBJ1-4
CDR3 protein: CASSEPGDLGEKLFF
CDR3 DNA: TGTGCCAGCAGTGAACCAGGGGATTTAGGGGAAAAACTGTTTTTT

V gene: TRBV28
D gene: -
clone size: -
J gene: TRBJ2-1
CDR3 protein: CASTYRETANNEQFF
CDR3 DNA: TGTGCCAGCACCTACCGGGAGACGGCAAACAATGAGCAGTTCTTC

V gene: TRBV28
D gene: -
clone size: -
J gene: TRBJ1-1
CDR3 protein: CASNRGGEGYTEAFF
CDR3 DNA: TGTGCCAGCAACCGGGGCGGGGAGGGATACACTGAAGCTTTCTTT

V gene: TRBV6-5
D gene: TRBD2
clone size: -
J gene: TRBJ2-5
CDR3 protein: CASSFAGGARETQYF
CDR3 DNA: TGTGCCAGCAGTTTCGCCGGGGGGGCCCGGGAGACCCAGTACTTC

V gene: TRBV12-3/TRBV12-4
D gene: -
clone size: -
J gene: TRBJ2-7
CDR3 protein: CASGPGKYEQYF
CDR3 DNA: TGTGCCAGCGGTCCAGGGAAGTACGAGCAGTACTTC

V gene: TRBV5-5
D gene: TRBD2
clone size: -
J gene: TRBJ2-5
CDR3 protein: CASSLEGGLDGTQYF
CDR3 DNA: TGTGCCAGCAGCTTGGAGGGAGGGTTGGATGGGACCCAGTACTTC

V gene: TRBV29-1
D gene: -
clone size: few
J gene: TRBJ1-1
CDR3 protein: CSVVGGFASTEAFF
CDR3 DNA: TGCAGCGTTGTGGGGGGTTTCGCGAGCACTGAAGCTTTCTTT

V gene: TRBV2
D gene: TRBD1
clone size: -
J gene: TRBJ1-5
CDR3 protein: CASSTTGGLQPQHF
CDR3 DNA: TGTGCCAGCTCAACTACAGGGGGCCTTCAGCCCCAGCATTTT

V gene: TRBV19
D gene: TRBD2
clone size: -
J gene: TRBJ2-2
CDR3 protein: CASSIEGQWTFLAGGQPGELFF
CDR3 DNA: TGTGCCAGTAGTATCGAGGGACAGTGGACCTTTCTAGCGGGGGGGCAGCCCGGGGAGCTGTTTTTT

V gene: TRBV27
D gene: TRBD1
clone size: -
J gene: TRBJ1-2
CDR3 protein: CASSPRGPVYGYTF
CDR3 DNA: TGTGCCAGCAGTCCGAGGGGGCCGGTCTATGGCTACACCTTC

V gene: TRBV5-1
D gene: TRBD2
clone size: -
J gene: TRBJ2-3
CDR3 protein: CASSLGWASGARDTQYF
CDR3 DNA: TGCGCCAGCAGCTTGGGCTGGGCTAGCGGAGCGAGGGATACGCAGTATTTT

V gene: TRBV6-5
D gene: -
clone size: -
J gene: TRBJ1-2
CDR3 protein: CASRETGFYGYTF
CDR3 DNA: TGTGCCAGCAGGGAGACAGGTTTCTATGGCTACACCTTC

V gene: TRBV4-3
D gene: -
clone size: few
J gene: TRBJ1-2
CDR3 protein: CASSQGRTVHGYTF
CDR3 DNA: TGCGCCAGCAGCCAAGGGCGGACAGTTCATGGCTACACCTTC